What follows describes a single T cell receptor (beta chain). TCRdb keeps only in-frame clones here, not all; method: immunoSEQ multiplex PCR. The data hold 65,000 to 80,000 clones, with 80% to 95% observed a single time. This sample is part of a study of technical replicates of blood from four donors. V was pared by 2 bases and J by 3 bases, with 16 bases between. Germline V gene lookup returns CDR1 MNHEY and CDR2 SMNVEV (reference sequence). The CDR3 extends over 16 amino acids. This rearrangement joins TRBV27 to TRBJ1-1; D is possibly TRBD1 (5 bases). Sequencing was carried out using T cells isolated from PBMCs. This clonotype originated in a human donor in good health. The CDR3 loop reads CASSLGIAGMDTEAFF. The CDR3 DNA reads TGTGCCAGCAGTTTAGGTATCGCAGGGATGGACACTGAAGCTTTCTTT.